Below, 8 T cell receptor beta chains from the same sample are listed, as sequenced in a study of Ad26.COV2.S vaccination and SARS-CoV-2 variants. TCRdb's copy holds only in-frame clones and misses some; the assay was immunoSEQ multiplex PCR. The sample includes some 39,000 clones, approximately 83% of them seen just once. The specimen was peripheral blood, collected after recovery from COVID-19. All receptors derive from a human donor who had recovered from COVID-19.

The CDR3 here is CASSLTKGQNTEAFF. In nucleotides, the CDR3 is TGTGCCAGCAGCCTTACCAAGGGACAGAACACTGAAGCTTTCTTT. This chain links TRBV5-4 with TRBJ1-1, with a tentative D call TRBD1 (6 bases). Trimming cost V 4 bases and J 1 base, with 14 bases left between them. The CDR3 has 15 amino acids. The germline V gene encodes CDR1 SGHNT and CDR2 YYREEE (reference sequence). Full variable domain (outside the CDR3, taken from reference TRBV5-4 and TRBJ1-1): ETGVTQSPTHLIKTRGQQVTLRCSSQSGHNTVSWYQQALGQGPQFIFQYYREEENGRGNFPPRFSGLQFPNYSSELNVNALELDDSALYLCASSLTKGQNTEAFFGQGTRLTVV.

The rearrangement links TRBV6-5 to TRBJ2-3; 7 bases map to TRBD1. With 8 bases clipped from V and 10 bases from J, the junction kept 6 bases outside the gene matches. The CDR3 totals 11 residues. Germline V gene data show CDR1 as MNHEY and CDR2 as SVGAGI. CDR3 region: CASGADRAQYF. The CDR3 coding sequence is TGTGCCAGCGGCGCAGACAGGGCGCAGTATTTT.

The chain is built from TRBV24-1 and TRBJ2-3; 7 nucleotides match TRBD1. The V and J ends lost 3 bases and 0 bases, in that order; junction bases with no gene match: 2. Germline V lookup: CDR1 KGHDR, CDR2 SFDVKD. CDR3 size: 15 residues. This CDR3 is CATSDHRGSTDTQYF. CDR3 nucleotide sequence: TGTGCCACCAGTGATCACAGGGGTAGCACAGATACGCAGTATTTT.

V usage is TRBV27 and J usage is TRBJ1-5, with D possibly TRBD1 on 5 matching bases. Germline-derived CDR1 and CDR2 are MNHEY and SMNVEV (reference sequence). This CDR3 region has 15 residues. Deletions cut 6 bases from V and 11 bases from J, with 23 bases between. The CDR3 nucleotides are TGTGCCAGCAGGCTACGGGGAGCTTGGATAGGGGCCCAGCATTTT. It translates to CASRLRGAWIGAQHF.

This clone was seen a handful of times. The chain employs TRBV2 and TRBJ1-3; D not resolved. CDR3 length: 14 residues. Germline V gene data show CDR1 as SNHLY and CDR2 as FYNNEI. V lost 7 bases, J lost 0 bases, and 10 bases lay in between. The CDR3 region is CASKGLLSGNTIYF. The DNA for the CDR3 is TGTGCCAGCAAAGGGCTCCTCTCTGGAAACACCATATATTTT.

The genes are TRBV5-1 and TRBJ1-3; D is uncertain. V gave up 2 bases and J gave up 4 bases, with 10 bases separating them. This CDR3 region has 14 residues. Germline V CDR1 and CDR2: SGHRS, YFSETQ. CDR3 sequence: CASSFSGGGNTIYF. The CDR3, as DNA: TGCGCCAGCAGCTTTTCTGGAGGAGGAAACACCATATATTTT.

This chain links TRBV30 with TRBJ2-3, with D perhaps matching TRBD2 (6 bases). The CDR3 runs 15 residues. CDR1 and CDR2 from the germline V gene are GTSNPN and SVGIG (reference sequence). V was cut by 0 bases and J by 3 bases, with 13 bases left in between. Here the CDR3 reads CAWSVRGFATDTQYF. CDR3 sequence (DNA): TGTGCCTGGAGTGTACGGGGGTTTGCGACAGATACGCAGTATTTT. The full variable domain, its missing parts supplied by reference TRBV30 and TRBJ2-3, is SQTIHQWPATLVQPVGSPLSLECTVEGTSNPNLYWYRQAAGRGLQLLFYSVGIGQISSEVPQNLSASRPQDRQFILSSKKLLLSDSGFYLCAWSVRGFATDTQYFGPGTRLTVL.

The genes are TRBV25-1 and TRBJ1-2, with D uncertain. The length of the CDR3 is 14 residues. With 3 bases removed from V and 0 bases from J, the gap between germline ends came to 8 bases. Germline CDR1 MGHDK, CDR2 SYGVNS. Here the CDR3 reads CASSDPPANYGYTF. The CDR3 region has the DNA TGTGCCAGCAGTGACCCGCCCGCTAACTATGGCTACACCTTC.